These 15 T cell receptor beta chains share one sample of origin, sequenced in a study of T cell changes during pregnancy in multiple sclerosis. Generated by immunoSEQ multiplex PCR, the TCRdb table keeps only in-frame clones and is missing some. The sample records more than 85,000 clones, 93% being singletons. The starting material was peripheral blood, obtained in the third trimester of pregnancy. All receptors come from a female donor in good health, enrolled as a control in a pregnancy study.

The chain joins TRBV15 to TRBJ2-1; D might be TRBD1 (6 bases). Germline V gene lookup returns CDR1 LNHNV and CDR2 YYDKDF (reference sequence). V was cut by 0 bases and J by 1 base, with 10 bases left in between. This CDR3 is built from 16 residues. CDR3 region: CATSRDQGFSYNEQFF. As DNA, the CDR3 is TGTGCCACCAGCAGAGATCAGGGGTTTTCCTACAATGAGCAGTTCTTC.

This CDR3 reads CASSHRSGREYEQYF. DNA of the CDR3: TGTGCCAGCAGCCATCGTAGCGGGAGAGAGTACGAGCAGTACTTC. V is TRBV4-2 and J is TRBJ2-7, with 9 bases matching TRBD2. CDR3 size: 15 residues. J was trimmed by 4 bases and V by 3 bases; bases with no gene match: 7. Per germline, CDR1 LGHNA and CDR2 YNFKEQ.

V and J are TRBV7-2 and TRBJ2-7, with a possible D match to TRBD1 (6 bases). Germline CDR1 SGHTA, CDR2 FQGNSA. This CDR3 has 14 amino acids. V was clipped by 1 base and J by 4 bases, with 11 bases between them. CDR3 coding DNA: TGTGCCAGCAGCTTAGGTGGGGGCGCATACGAGCAGTACTTC. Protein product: CASSLGGGAYEQYF.

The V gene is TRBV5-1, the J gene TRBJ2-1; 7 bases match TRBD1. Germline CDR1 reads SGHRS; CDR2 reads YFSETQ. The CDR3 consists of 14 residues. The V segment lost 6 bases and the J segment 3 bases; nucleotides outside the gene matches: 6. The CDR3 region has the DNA TGCGCCAGCACTCGGGACAGCAACTACAATGAGCAGTTCTTC. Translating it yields CASTRDSNYNEQFF. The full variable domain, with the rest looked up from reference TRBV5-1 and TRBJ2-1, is KAGVTQTPRYLIKTRGQQVTLSCSPISGHRSVSWYQQTPGQGLQFLFEYFSETQRNKGNFPGRFSGRQFSNSRSEMNVSTLELGDSALYLCASTRDSNYNEQFFGPGTRLTVL.

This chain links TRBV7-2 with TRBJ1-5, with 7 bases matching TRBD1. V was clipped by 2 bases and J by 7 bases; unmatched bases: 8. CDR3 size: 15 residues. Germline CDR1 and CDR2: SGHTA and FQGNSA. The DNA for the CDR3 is TGTGCCAGCAGCTTAAAGGGGGCGCCGGGCCAGCCCCAGCATTTT. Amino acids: CASSLKGAPGQPQHF.

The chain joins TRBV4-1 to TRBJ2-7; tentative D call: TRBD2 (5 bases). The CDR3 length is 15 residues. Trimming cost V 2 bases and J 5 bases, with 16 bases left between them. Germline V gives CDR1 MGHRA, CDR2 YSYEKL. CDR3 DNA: TGCGCCAGCAGCCAATCGATCGGGGATTGGGACGAGCAGTACTTC. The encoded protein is CASSQSIGDWDEQYF.

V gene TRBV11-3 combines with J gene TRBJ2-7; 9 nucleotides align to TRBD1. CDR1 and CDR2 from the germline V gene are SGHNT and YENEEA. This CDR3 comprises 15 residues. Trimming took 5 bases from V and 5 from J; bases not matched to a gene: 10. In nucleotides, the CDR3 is TGTGCCAGCAGCCTGAACCGGGACAGGGTGAACGAGCAGTACTTC. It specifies CASSLNRDRVNEQYF.

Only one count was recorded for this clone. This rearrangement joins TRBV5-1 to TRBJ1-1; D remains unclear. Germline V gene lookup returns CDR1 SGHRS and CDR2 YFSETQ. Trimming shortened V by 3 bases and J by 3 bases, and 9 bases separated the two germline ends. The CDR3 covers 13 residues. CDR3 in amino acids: CASSWAGDTEAFF. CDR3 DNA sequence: TGCGCCAGCAGCTGGGCCGGGGACACTGAAGCTTTCTTT.

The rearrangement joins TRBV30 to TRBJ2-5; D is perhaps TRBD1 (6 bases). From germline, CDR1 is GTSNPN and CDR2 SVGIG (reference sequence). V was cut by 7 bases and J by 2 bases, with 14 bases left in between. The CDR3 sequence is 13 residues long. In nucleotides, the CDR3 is TGTGCCTCGAAACCAGGGGTACAAGAGACCCAGTACTTC. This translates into CASKPGVQETQYF.

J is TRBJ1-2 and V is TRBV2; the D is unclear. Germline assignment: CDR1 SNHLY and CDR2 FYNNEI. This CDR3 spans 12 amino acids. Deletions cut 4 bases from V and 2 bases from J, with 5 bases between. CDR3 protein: CASSVSNYGYTF. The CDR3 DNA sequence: TGTGCCAGCAGTGTCTCCAACTATGGCTACACCTTC. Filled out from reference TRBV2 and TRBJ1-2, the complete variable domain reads EPEVTQTPSHQVTQMGQEVILRCVPISNHLYFYWYRQILGQKVEFLVSFYNNEISEKSEIFDDQFSVERPDGSNFTLKIRSTKLEDSAMYFCASSVSNYGYTFGSGTRLTVV.

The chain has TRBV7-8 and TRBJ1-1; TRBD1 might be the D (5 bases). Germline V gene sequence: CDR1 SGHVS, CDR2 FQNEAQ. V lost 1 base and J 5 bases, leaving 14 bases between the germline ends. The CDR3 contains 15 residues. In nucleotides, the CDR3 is TGTGCCAGCAGCTTAGGGGGGGGTGTGGGAACTGAAGCTTTCTTT. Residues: CASSLGGGVGTEAFF.

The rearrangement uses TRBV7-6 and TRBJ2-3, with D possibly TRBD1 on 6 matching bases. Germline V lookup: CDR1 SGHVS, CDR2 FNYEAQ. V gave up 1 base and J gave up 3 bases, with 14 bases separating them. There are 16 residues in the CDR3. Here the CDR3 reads CASSLEAGVGTDTQYF. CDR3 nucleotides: TGTGCCAGCAGCTTAGAGGCAGGGGTTGGGACAGATACGCAGTATTTT.

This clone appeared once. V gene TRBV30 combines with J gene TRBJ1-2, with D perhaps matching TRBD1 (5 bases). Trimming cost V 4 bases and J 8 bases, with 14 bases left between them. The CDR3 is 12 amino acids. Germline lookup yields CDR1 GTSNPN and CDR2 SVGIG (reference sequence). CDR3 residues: CAWTPGGQGYTF. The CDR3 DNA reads TGTGCCTGGACACCGGGGGGTCAGGGCTACACCTTC.

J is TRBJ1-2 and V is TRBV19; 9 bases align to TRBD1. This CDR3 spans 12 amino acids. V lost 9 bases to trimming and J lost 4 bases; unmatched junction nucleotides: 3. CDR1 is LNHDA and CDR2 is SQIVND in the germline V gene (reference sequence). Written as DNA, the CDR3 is TGTGCCAGCACGACAGGGGGCTATGGCTACACCTTC. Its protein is CASTTGGYGYTF. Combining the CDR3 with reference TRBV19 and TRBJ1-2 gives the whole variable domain DGGITQSPKYLFRKEGQNVTLSCEQNLNHDAMYWYRQDPGQGLRLIYYSQIVNDFQKGDIAEGYSVSREKKESFPLTVTSAQKNPTAFYLCASTTGGYGYTFGSGTRLTVV.

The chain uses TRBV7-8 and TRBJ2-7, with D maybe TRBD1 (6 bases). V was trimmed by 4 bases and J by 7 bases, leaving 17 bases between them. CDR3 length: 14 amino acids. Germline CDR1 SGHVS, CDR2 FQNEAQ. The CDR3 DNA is TGTGCCAGCAGCTGGTTGGGGGCCGGTAGGGAGCAGTACTTC. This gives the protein CASSWLGAGREQYF. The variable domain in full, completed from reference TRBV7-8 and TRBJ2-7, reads GAGVSQSPRYKVAKRGQDVALRCDPISGHVSLFWYQQALGQGPEFLTYFQNEAQLDKSGLPSDRFFAERPEGSVSTLKIQRTQQEDSAVYLCASSWLGAGREQYFGPGTRLTVT.